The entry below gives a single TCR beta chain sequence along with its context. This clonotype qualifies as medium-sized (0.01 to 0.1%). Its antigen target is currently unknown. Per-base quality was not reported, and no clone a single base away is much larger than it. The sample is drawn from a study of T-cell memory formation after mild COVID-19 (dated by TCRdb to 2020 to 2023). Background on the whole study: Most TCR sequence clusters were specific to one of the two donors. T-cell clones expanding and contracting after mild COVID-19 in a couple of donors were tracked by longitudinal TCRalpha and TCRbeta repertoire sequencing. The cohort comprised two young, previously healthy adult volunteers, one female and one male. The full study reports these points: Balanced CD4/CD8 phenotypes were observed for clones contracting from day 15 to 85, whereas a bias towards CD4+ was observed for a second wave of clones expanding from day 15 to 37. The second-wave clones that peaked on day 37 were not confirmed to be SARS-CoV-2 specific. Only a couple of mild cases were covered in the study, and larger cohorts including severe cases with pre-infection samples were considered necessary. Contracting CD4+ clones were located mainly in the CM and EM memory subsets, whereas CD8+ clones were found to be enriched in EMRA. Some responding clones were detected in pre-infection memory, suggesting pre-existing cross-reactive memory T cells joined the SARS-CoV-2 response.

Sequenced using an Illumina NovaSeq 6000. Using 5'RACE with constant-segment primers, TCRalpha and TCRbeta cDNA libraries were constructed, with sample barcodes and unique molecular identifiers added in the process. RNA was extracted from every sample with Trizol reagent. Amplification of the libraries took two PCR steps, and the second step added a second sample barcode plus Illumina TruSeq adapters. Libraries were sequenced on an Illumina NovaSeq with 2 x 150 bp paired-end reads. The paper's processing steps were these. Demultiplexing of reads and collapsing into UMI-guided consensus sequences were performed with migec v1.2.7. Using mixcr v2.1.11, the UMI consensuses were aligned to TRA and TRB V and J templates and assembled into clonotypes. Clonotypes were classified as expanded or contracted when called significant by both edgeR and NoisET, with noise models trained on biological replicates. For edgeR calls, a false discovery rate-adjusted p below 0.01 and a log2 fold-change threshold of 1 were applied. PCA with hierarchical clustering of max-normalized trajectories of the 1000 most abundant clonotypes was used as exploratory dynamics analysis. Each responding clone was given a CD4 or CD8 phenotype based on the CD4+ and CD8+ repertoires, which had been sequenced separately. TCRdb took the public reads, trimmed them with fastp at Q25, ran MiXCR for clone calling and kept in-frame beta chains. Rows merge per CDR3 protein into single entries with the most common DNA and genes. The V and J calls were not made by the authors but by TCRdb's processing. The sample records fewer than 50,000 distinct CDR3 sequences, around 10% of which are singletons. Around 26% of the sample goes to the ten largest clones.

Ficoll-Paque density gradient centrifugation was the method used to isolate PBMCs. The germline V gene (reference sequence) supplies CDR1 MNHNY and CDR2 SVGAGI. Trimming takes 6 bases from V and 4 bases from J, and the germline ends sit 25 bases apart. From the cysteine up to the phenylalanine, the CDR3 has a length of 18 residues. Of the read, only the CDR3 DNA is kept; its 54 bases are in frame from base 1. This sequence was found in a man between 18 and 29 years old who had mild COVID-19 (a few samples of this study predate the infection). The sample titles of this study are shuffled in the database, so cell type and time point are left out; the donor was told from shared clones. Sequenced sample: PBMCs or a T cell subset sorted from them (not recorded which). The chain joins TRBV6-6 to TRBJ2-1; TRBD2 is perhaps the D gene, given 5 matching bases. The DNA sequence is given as TGTGCCAGCAGCCTCGAACCCCCCGGGGAGCCGGGATACAATGAGCAGTTCTTC. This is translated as CASSLEPPGEPGYNEQFF.